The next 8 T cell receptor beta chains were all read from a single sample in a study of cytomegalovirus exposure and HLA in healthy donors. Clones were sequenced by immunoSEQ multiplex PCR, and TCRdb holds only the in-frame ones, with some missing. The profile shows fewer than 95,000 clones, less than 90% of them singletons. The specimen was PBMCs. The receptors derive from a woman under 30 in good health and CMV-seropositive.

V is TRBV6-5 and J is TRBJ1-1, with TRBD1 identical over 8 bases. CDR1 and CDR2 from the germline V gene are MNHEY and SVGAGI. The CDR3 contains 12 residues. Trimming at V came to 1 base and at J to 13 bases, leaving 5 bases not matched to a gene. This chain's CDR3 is CASSYYRGFGFF. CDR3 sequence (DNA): TGTGCCAGCAGTTACTACAGGGGGTTCGGTTTCTTT.

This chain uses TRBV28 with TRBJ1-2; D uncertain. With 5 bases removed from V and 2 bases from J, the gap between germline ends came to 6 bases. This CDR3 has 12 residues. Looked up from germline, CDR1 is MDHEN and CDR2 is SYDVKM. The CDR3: CASSLRNYGYTF. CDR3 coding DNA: TGTGCCAGCAGTCTACGGAACTATGGCTACACCTTC.

The DNA of the CDR3 is TGTGCCAGCAGCTCCGGGACAGCATATAATTCACCCCTCCACTTT. Its translation is CASSSGTAYNSPLHF. The V gene is TRBV7-2, the J gene TRBJ1-6, with 7 bases lining up with TRBD1. Germline V gives CDR1 SGHTA, CDR2 FQGNSA. With 4 bases clipped from V and 4 bases from J, the junction kept 4 bases outside the gene matches. This CDR3 is 15 amino acids long.

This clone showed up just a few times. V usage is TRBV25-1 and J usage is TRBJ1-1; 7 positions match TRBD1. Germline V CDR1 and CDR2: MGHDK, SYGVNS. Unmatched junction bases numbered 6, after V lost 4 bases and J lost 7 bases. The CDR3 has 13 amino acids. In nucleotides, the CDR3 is TGTGCCAGCAGTGCTGGGACAGTTGGTGAAGCTTTCTTT. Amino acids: CASSAGTVGEAFF.

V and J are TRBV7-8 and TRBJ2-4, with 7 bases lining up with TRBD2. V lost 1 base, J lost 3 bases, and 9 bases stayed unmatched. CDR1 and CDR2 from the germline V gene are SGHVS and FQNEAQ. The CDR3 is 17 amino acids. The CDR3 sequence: CASSLVRWGGRKNIQYF. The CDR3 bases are TGTGCCAGCAGCTTAGTTCGGTGGGGGGGACGCAAAAACATTCAGTACTTC.

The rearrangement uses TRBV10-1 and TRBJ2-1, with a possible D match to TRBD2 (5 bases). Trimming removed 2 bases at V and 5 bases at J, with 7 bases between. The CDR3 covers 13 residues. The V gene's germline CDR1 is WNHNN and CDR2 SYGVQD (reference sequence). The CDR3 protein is CASSEGLNNEQFF. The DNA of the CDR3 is TGCGCCAGCAGTGAGGGACTCAACAATGAGCAGTTCTTC.

CDR3 in DNA: TGTGCCAGCAGCTTAGAGCTAGCGGGGCTCAATGAGCAGTTCTTC. Translated: CASSLELAGLNEQFF. The chain has TRBV11-2 and TRBJ2-1, with 9 positions matching TRBD2. The CDR3 has 15 residues. V gave up 0 bases and J gave up 6 bases; unmatched junction bases: 3. Germline CDR1 is SGHAT and CDR2 is FQNNGV.

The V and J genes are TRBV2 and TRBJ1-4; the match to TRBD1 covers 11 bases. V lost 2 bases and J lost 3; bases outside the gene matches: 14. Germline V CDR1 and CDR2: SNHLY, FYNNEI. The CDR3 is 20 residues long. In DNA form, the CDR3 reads TGTGCCAGCAGTGAAAATTCTATGGGACAGGGGGGATTGGCTAATGAAAAACTGTTTTTT. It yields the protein CASSENSMGQGGLANEKLFF.